The clone carrying this TCR beta chain has a count of ten or more. Its antigen is unidentified. Full-length variable regions came from constant-region reverse primers plus semi-nested Nested Universal Primer A PCR. TCRdb ran MiXCR on the 5' RACE reads and lists one entry per CDR3 protein. The table lists under 45,000 distinct CDR3 sequences, roughly 31% of them singletons, with roughly 4.1% in the top ten. This CDR3 is built from 14 residues. With 5 bases clipped from V and 5 bases from J, the junction kept 8 bases outside the gene matches. CDR1 is MGHRA and CDR2 is YSYEKL in the germline V gene. Findings and limits, study-wide: The larger-cohort validation was restricted to a single TCR beta V-J rearrangement rather than whole repertoires.

The sequenced material came from tumor-infiltrating memory CD4+ T cells sorted from the breast tumor. This sample's subset: memory CD4+ T cells, CD4+CD45RO+CD25-. The chain recombines TRBV4-1 with TRBJ2-5, with 7 nucleotides matching TRBD1. This TCR was sampled from a female donor with breast cancer. The CDR3, as DNA: TGCGCCAGCAGCTACCGTCGACAGGGCGAGACCCAGTACTTC. Protein sequence: CASSYRRQGETQYF.